A selection of T cell receptor beta chains follows, all from one sample in a study of OX40 agonist ivuxolimab in advanced cancers. The protocol was immunoSEQ multiplex PCR, while the TCRdb copy is restricted to in-frame clones and leaves out a portion. The table lists about 73,000 clones, about nine tenths of them singletons, with approximately 0.8% in the top ten. The sample consisted of CD4+ or CD8+ T cells sorted from blood, taken in a trial of the OX40 agonist ivuxolimab. Source of these receptors: an adult with an advanced solid tumor such as melanoma, head and neck, liver or kidney cancer. Both conserved end residues are part of each CDR3.

cdr3_length: 14; v_call: TRBV2; j_call: TRBJ2-5; cdr3_aa: CASSEGQQLETQYF
cdr3_length: 17; v_call: TRBV7-9; j_call: TRBJ2-7; cdr3_aa: CASSQAYASGIPLEQYF
cdr3_length: 15; v_call: TRBV7-8; j_call: TRBJ2-3; cdr3_aa: CASSSRQGRTDTQYF
cdr3_length: 14; v_call: TRBV13; j_call: TRBJ1-3; cdr3_aa: CASSLEFSGNTIYF
cdr3_length: 12; v_call: TRBV6-6; j_call: TRBJ2-5; cdr3_aa: CASSYGGETQYF
cdr3_length: 13; v_call: TRBV6-1; j_call: TRBJ1-2; cdr3_aa: CASSPTGLEGYTF
cdr3_length: 15; v_call: TRBV28; j_call: TRBJ2-1; cdr3_aa: CASSLMGLAGGREFF
cdr3_length: 14; v_call: TRBV30; j_call: TRBJ2-7; cdr3_aa: CACAGTSTSYEQYF
cdr3_length: 14; v_call: TRBV10-1; j_call: TRBJ2-3; cdr3_aa: CASSGGRSTDTQYF
cdr3_length: 15; v_call: TRBV5-4; j_call: TRBJ2-2; cdr3_aa: CASSTRTDVTGELFF
cdr3_length: 15; v_call: TRBV5-4; j_call: TRBJ1-6; cdr3_aa: CASSSDRGLYSPLHF
cdr3_length: 16; v_call: TRBV10-3; j_call: TRBJ2-1; cdr3_aa: CAIKADPTTQGGEQFF
cdr3_length: 15; v_call: TRBV19; j_call: TRBJ2-5; cdr3_aa: CASRGTSGGKETQYF
cdr3_length: 11; v_call: TRBV27; j_call: TRBJ1-2; cdr3_aa: CASSSLGRYTF
cdr3_length: 14; v_call: TRBV6-1; j_call: TRBJ2-3; cdr3_aa: CASRKGLGGDTQYF
cdr3_length: 15; v_call: TRBV7-9; j_call: TRBJ2-2; cdr3_aa: CASSLRDPATGELFF
cdr3_length: 15; v_call: TRBV6-6; j_call: TRBJ1-3; cdr3_aa: CASRSGTDFFNTIYF
cdr3_length: 15; v_call: TRBV4-2; j_call: TRBJ2-7; cdr3_aa: CASSSEVDSRYEQYF
cdr3_length: 13; v_call: TRBV30; j_call: TRBJ1-1; cdr3_aa: CAWKWTQNTEAFF
cdr3_length: 11; v_call: TRBV28; j_call: TRBJ2-4; cdr3_aa: CASSSTGAPYF
cdr3_length: 15; v_call: TRBV5-4; j_call: TRBJ1-4; cdr3_aa: CASSLRGPSKEKLFF
cdr3_length: 14; v_call: TRBV15; j_call: TRBJ2-1; cdr3_aa: CATSRDQGAGEQFF
cdr3_length: 12; v_call: TRBV19; j_call: TRBJ2-3; cdr3_aa: CASRRGADTQYF
cdr3_length: 14; v_call: TRBV18; j_call: TRBJ2-6; cdr3_aa: CASSPSSGANVLTF
cdr3_length: 16; v_call: TRBV9; j_call: TRBJ1-2; cdr3_aa: CASSQGGVRGRSGYTF
cdr3_length: 17; v_call: TRBV5-1; j_call: TRBJ1-4; cdr3_aa: CASSSGGRGQVQEKLFF
cdr3_length: 15; v_call: TRBV6-1; j_call: TRBJ2-1; cdr3_aa: CASSEGGTPYNEQFF
cdr3_length: 13; v_call: TRBV7-3; j_call: TRBJ2-1; cdr3_aa: CASSSREYNEQFF
cdr3_length: 17; v_call: TRBV11-2; j_call: TRBJ1-3; cdr3_aa: CASSPKGTPFSGNTIYF
cdr3_length: 16; v_call: TRBV15; j_call: TRBJ2-3; cdr3_aa: CATSRDRVVSTDTQYF
cdr3_length: 15; v_call: TRBV7-2; j_call: TRBJ1-5; cdr3_aa: CASSQWTGPREPQHF
cdr3_length: 13; v_call: TRBV5-5; j_call: TRBJ1-1; cdr3_aa: CASSRRPGTEAFF
cdr3_length: 13; v_call: TRBV6-1; j_call: TRBJ1-2; cdr3_aa: CASSEQANYGYTF
cdr3_length: 15; v_call: TRBV30; j_call: TRBJ1-5; cdr3_aa: CAWSTEQFSNQPQHF
cdr3_length: 16; v_call: TRBV9; j_call: TRBJ2-2; cdr3_aa: CASSTSSRANTGELFF
cdr3_length: 15; v_call: TRBV28; j_call: TRBJ1-5; cdr3_aa: CASSYPGQGNQPQHF
cdr3_length: 15; v_call: TRBV7-3; j_call: TRBJ1-1; cdr3_aa: CASSLDSPGNTEAFF
cdr3_length: 13; v_call: TRBV5-1; j_call: TRBJ2-3; cdr3_aa: CASSVTGTDTQYF
cdr3_length: 14; v_call: TRBV28; j_call: TRBJ2-1; cdr3_aa: CASSSGGPKDEQFF
cdr3_length: 14; v_call: TRBV25-1; j_call: TRBJ2-2; cdr3_aa: CASSAGGYTGELFF
cdr3_length: 14; v_call: TRBV28; j_call: TRBJ1-2; cdr3_aa: CASSRAQGNYGYTF
cdr3_length: 12; v_call: TRBV18; j_call: TRBJ2-7; cdr3_aa: CASSLGSYEQYF